The sequence of this T cell receptor beta chain was determined in a study of blood T cell repertoires in COVID-19. About the study: The United States, Italy and Spain were the sources of the acute and convalescent COVID-19 samples. T cells, B-cell-depleted T cells, or PBMCs provided the cDNA or gDNA that served as material.

The CDR3 is 13 amino acids. Looked up from germline, CDR1 is LNHDA and CDR2 is SQIVND (reference sequence). The ends were cut back, 4 bases at V and 5 bases at J, with 9 bases in the middle. This clone was counted a single time. Authors' analysis steps: Reference gene primer amplification gave nucleated cell count estimates. The data were produced by immunoSEQ multiplex PCR, yet TCRdb's version contains in-frame clones alone and is incomplete. That table gives V, J and clone size, and the DNA gave D and trimming. The sample lists over 250,000 clones; over 65% were seen once. This clonotype originated in a woman aged 80 or older with acute or convalescent COVID-19. The V call is TRBV19, the J call TRBJ1-5; no reliable D call. What was sequenced was peripheral blood. The CDR3 region is CASSTYPHQPQHF. CDR3 sequence (DNA): TGTGCCAGTAGTACCTATCCTCATCAGCCCCAGCATTTT.